The sample holds a few counts of the clone carrying this TCR beta chain. The antigen remains undetermined. Primers included in the PCR were 60 Vbeta and 13 Jbeta primers. Libraries were prepared by immunoSEQ multiplex PCR; TCRdb keeps only in-frame clonotypes and omits some of them. The data contain some 140,000 clones, around 75% of them singletons. The data were taken from a study of cytomegalovirus exposure and HLA in healthy donors. General study points: Most observed TCR sequences were rare, whereas some public TCRs were detected in many donors. Reportedly, a later analysis found an Asian-associated ancestry cluster had fewer N-insertions than the approximately 670-donor mean. Altogether, about 160 TCR beta chains were recorded as cytomegalovirus-associated.

The sequenced material came from PBMCs. The TCR originated in a man aged 35-49 years in good health and CMV-seronegative.

In DNA, the CDR3 is TGTGCCAGCAGTTTAATTCAGGGGGCTGCAGATACGCAGTATTTT. Translation: CASSLIQGAADTQYF. The chain uses TRBV28 and TRBJ2-3, with 8 nucleotides matching TRBD1. The V gene's germline CDR1 is MDHEN and CDR2 SYDVKM. Trimming took 2 bases from V and 4 from J; bases not matched to a gene: 5. The CDR3 is 15 amino acids.